What follows describes a single T cell receptor beta chain. Its specificity is unknown. Trimming cost V 8 bases and J 7 bases, with 8 bases left between them. The CDR3 is 11 amino acids. Germline CDR1 reads SNHLY; CDR2 reads FYNNEI. These data originate in a study of T cells in Graves' hyperthyroidism and ophthalmopathy. The overall study: Peripheral blood was obtained at initial diagnosis, preceding any treatment.

Study results and caveats: Ophthalmopathy was identified by the model a median about 6 months ahead of onset.

Amplification targeted TCR beta CDR3 regions from RNA transcripts. Researchers ran a first-round RT-PCR on the TCR CDR3 using the HTBI primer set. TCRdb ran MiXCR on the multiplex PCR reads and lists one entry per CDR3 protein. Here the sample spans hundreds of thousands of distinct CDR3 sequences, roughly 14% being singletons. Diagnoses used clinical symptoms, serum thyroxine and TRAb, thyroid ultrasound and orbital computed tomography. The gene calls are TRBV2 and TRBJ1-4; D gene unclear. Sequenced input: blood. The sequence came from a woman in her thirties or forties with Graves' ophthalmopathy. In DNA, the CDR3 is TGTGCCAGCCGCTCCGGTGAAAAACTGTTTTTT. This gives the protein CASRSGEKLFF.